This T cell receptor (beta chain) was captured in a study of control samples from healthy donors and cancer patients. The protocol was immunoSEQ multiplex PCR, while the TCRdb copy is restricted to in-frame clones and leaves out a portion. The sample shows around 130,000 clones, 70% to 90% of them seen only once. This CDR3 region has 15 residues. Germline CDR1 is MNHNS and CDR2 is SASEGT. V was cut by 1 base and J by 7 bases, with 11 bases left in between. This sequence was found in a man aged 45-65 years in good health. The V call is TRBV6-1, the J call TRBJ1-6, with a weak D call TRBD1 (5 bases). Sequencing used blood. The CDR3 is CASSEVQGGNSPLHF. CDR3 in DNA: TGTGCCAGCAGTGAAGTGCAGGGCGGGAATTCACCCCTCCACTTT.